This T cell receptor (beta chain) was profiled in a study of cytomegalovirus exposure and HLA in healthy donors. On this clone: Its target is not known.

Study findings and constraints: TCR association rates varied by HLA locus in a later analysis, with DRB1 highest and HLA-C lowest.

Primers: 60 Vbeta forward and 13 Jbeta reverse. Some clones are missing from TCRdb's copy, which holds only in-frame ones; the method was immunoSEQ multiplex PCR. The repertoire consists of about 100,000 clones, with around four fifths occurring once and the leading ten covering roughly 0.71%. With 6 bases removed from V and 7 bases from J, the gap between germline ends came to 15 bases. The CDR3 is made up of 13 amino acids. Looked up from germline, CDR1 is MDHEN and CDR2 is SYDVKM. The sequenced sample consisted of PBMCs. This receptor was taken from a woman aged 60-75 years in good health and CMV-seronegative. The chain is built from TRBV28 and TRBJ1-2; D possibly corresponds to TRBD1 (6 bases). The CDR3 is CASSPTGLFGYTF. The CDR3 DNA follows: TGTGCCAGCAGCCCGACAGGTCTCTTTGGCTACACCTTC.